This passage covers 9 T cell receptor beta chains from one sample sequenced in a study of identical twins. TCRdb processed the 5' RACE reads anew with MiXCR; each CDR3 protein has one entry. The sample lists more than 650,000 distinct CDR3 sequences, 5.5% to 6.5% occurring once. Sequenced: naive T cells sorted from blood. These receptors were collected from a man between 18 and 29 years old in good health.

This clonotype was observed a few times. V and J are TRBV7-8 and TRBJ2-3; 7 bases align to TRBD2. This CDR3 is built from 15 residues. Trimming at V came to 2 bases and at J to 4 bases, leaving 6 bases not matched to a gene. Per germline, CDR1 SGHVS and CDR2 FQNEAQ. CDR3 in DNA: TGTGCCAGCAGCTTAAAGCGGGAAAGAGCAGATACGCAGTATTTT. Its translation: CASSLKRERADTQYF.

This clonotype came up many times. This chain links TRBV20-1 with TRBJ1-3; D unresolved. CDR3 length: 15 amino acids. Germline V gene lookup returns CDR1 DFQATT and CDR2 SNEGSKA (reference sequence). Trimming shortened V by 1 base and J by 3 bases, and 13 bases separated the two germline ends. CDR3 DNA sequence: TGCAGTGCTAGAGGAGATAGTATGGATGGAAACACCATATATTTT. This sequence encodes CSARGDSMDGNTIYF.

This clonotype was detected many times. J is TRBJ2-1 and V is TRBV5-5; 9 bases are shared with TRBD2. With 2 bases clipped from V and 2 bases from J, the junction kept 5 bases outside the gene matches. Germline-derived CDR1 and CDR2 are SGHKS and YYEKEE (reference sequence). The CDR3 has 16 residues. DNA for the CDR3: TGTGCCAGCAGCTTTGACGCGGGAGGGGCCTACAATGAGCAGTTCTTC. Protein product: CASSFDAGGAYNEQFF.

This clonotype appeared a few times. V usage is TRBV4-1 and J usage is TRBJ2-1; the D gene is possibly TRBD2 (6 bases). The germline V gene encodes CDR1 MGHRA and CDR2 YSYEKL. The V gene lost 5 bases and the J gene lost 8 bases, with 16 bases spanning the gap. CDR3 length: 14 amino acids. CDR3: CASSRREVSDEQFF. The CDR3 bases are TGCGCCAGCAGCAGGAGGGAGGTTAGTGATGAGCAGTTCTTC.

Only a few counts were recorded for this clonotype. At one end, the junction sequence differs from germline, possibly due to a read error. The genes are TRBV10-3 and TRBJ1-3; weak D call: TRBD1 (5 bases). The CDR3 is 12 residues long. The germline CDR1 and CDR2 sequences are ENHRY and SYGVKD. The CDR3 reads CAIGADPTIRRF. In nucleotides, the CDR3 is TGTGCCATCGGGGCAGATCCCACGATTCGCAGGTTT.

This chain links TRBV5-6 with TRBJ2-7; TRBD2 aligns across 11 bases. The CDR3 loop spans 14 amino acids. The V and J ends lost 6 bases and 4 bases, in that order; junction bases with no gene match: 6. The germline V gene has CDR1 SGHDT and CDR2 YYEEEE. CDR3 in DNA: TGTGCCAGCACCTATGGGACTAGCGGTTACGAGCAGTACTTC. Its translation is CASTYGTSGYEQYF. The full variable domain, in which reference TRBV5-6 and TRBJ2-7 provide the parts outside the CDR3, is DAGVTQSPTHLIKTRGQQVTLRCSPKSGHDTVSWYQQALGQGPQFIFQYYEEEERQRGNFPDRFSGHQFPNYSSELNVNALLLGDSALYLCASTYGTSGYEQYFGPGTRLTVT.

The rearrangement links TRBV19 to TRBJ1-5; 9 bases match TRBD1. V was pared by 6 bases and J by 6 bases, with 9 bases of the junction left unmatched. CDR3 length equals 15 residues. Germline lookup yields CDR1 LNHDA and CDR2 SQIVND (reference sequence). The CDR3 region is CASRTTGTGSQPQHF. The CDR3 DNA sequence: TGTGCCAGTAGGACGACAGGGACAGGGTCTCAGCCCCAGCATTTT.

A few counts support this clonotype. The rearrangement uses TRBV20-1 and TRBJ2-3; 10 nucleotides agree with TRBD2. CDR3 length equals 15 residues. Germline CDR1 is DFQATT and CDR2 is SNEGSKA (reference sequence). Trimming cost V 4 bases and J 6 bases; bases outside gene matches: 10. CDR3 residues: CSANKLAGSLDTQYF. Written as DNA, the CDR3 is TGCAGTGCTAATAAACTAGCGGGGTCTCTGGATACGCAGTATTTT.

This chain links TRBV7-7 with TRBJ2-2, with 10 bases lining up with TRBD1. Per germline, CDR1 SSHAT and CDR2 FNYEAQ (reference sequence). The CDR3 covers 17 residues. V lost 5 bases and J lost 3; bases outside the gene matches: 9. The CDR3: CASSDTPGQGDTGELFF. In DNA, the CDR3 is TGTGCCAGCAGCGACACACCCGGACAGGGGGACACCGGGGAGCTGTTTTTT.